This paragraph reports one T cell receptor beta chain. In germline, CDR1 is LGHNA, CDR2 YSLEER. The CDR3 is 18 amino acids. Losses at the gene ends were 3 bases for V and 0 bases for J; bases not matched to a gene: 6. The record originates from a study of control samples from healthy donors and cancer patients. Here immunoSEQ multiplex PCR was the method, and the copy in TCRdb shows in-frame clones only, minus some. Here the sample spans 100,000 to 150,000 clones, 80% to 95% being singletons. The sequence was obtained from a man aged 18 to 30 in good health. The chain links TRBV4-3 to TRBJ2-6, with 9 bases that match TRBD2. The sequencing input was blood. The CDR3 reads CASSQETSGFSGANVLTF. CDR3 DNA: TGCGCCAGCAGCCAGGAGACTAGCGGATTCTCTGGGGCCAACGTCCTGACTTTC.